The text below deals with one TCR beta chain. What antigen it recognizes has not been identified. No base qualities exist here, and no much larger clone lies one base off it. Using the deep immunoSEQ assay, TCR CDR3 regions were amplified from genomic DNA by multiplex PCR. Extracted genomic DNA from each cell subset was spread evenly across all wells of several immunoSEQ 96-well plates, with each plate serving as a replicate. For sorted subsets, each replicate PCR was loaded with about 0.2 ug genomic DNA, equivalent to about 30,000 T cell genomes. Purified libraries were measured with a Qubit 3.0 fluorometer, size-checked on a Bioanalyzer 2100, and measured again with the KAPA Library Quantification kit. Every immunoSEQ 96-well plate was sequenced on a separate single-read 150-cycle Illumina NextSeq 550 flow cell. In the original analysis: Because the immunoSEQ output included only junctional sequences and no quality scores, the filtering could not be the same as the filtering used for full-length reads. To assign V/J genes and CDR3, sequences were annotated against IMGT germline references using PyIR, a Python wrapper for IgBLAST v1.9. Reads were filtered out if the reads had weak V/J assignments (E-value above 1e-6), no CDR3, stop codons, out-of-frame junctions, or ambiguous translated residues. A V3J clonotype was defined by an identical inferred V gene, J gene, and CDR3 amino acid sequence. To compute the percentage overlap between repertoires, the number of shared unique clonotypes was divided by the size of the smaller repertoire. Repertoire richness was assessed with RTK rarefaction, the Chao1 estimator, and Recon v2.1 estimates of unobserved clonotypes. OLGA was used to compute generation probabilities for all TCRbeta clonotypes that the gDNA method yielded from a handful of donors. Imported from immuneACCESS, the table was reduced by TCRdb to in-frame sequences with V and J called. These copies leave out some clones; in studies compared against another copy, an unresolved V gene accounts for under half, and the cause of the remainder is not known. That table is the source of V, J and clone size, and D and trimming were worked out from the DNA. The sample includes hundreds of thousands of clones, with about 96% observed a single time. The top ten hold about 0.12% of the sample.

These data belong to a study of shared clonotypes between healthy human individuals (dated by TCRdb to 2018 to 2021). Background on the whole study: The cohort comprised a couple of women and a few men aged 18 to 49 years. Per donor, three plates each were used for CD4 naive and CD4 memory, two for CD8 naive, and one for CD8 memory. Blood TCR repertoires of about five healthy adults were deeply sequenced to estimate repertoire size and the extent of clonotype sharing between individuals. To increase sequencing depth and limit assay-specific biases, different laboratories used diverse techniques to prepare libraries and sequence TCR repertoires. Per donor, leukapheresis produced somewhere between about 0.8 and 9 billion PBMCs. General study outcomes and caveats: Only blood was sampled, and tissue TCR repertoires likely differ from those in blood. Naive subsets generally had larger estimated clonotype richness than memory subsets did. Pairwise subsampling led to the expectation that sequencing depth would affect the degree of clonotype sharing among donors. Even with the large sequencing depth, rarefaction of the sorted-subset datasets indicated that sequencing was incomplete. The small number of donors limited the genetic and exposure-history diversity represented. Around 5% of naive CD4, 3.5% of naive CD8, 2.3% of memory CD4, and around 0.42% of memory CD8 clonotypes were shared across several donors. Compared with non-shared clonotypes, the clonotypes found in all four sorted-subset donors had higher generation probabilities.

CD8 naive samples consisted of CD45RO-negative cells that were positively selected for CCR7, yielding a CD45RA+CCR7+ population without TemRA cells. The donors were healthy, HIV-negative adults who had no recently reported acute infections or vaccinations. Every donor was a Caucasian adult living in Nashville, Tennessee, USA. After blood collection by leukapheresis, PBMCs were isolated using Ficoll-Histopaque density gradient centrifugation and then cryopreserved in the vapor phase of liquid nitrogen. Analytical flow cytometry was used to check the purity and quantity of each magnetically sorted T cell population. Genomic DNA was isolated from each sorted fraction and quantified by UV absorbance on a Nanodrop 2000c. As encoded in the germline V gene (reference sequence), CDR1 is GTSNPN while CDR2 is SVGIG. Including cysteine and phenylalanine, the CDR3 has 10 amino acids. The kept DNA is CDR3 alone, 30 bases in frame from the first base. Trimming costs V 3 bases and J 8 bases, and their ends lie 7 bases apart.

This sequence uses TRBV30 and TRBJ1-1, with no confidently assigned D gene. The sequence came from a woman aged 30 to 39 in good health. Input material: naive CD8+ T cells sorted from blood. The cell subset or site label of this sample denotes: CD45RA+CCR7+. The sequenced DNA is TGTGCCTGGAGCGGAGTGGAAGCTTTCTTT. It translates as CAWSGVEAFF.